This T cell receptor (beta chain) was sequenced for a study of patients and donors after allogeneic stem cell transplantation. The germline V gene has CDR1 SGDLS and CDR2 YYNGEE. With V trimmed by 0 bases and J by 0 bases, 9 bases remained unmatched. The CDR3 runs to 17 residues. The sample holds a few counts of this clonotype. Each CDR3 protein is one row after TCRdb ran MiXCR on the RT-PCR reads. The table shows about 230,000 distinct CDR3 sequences, with 13% to 15% occurring only once. The gene calls are TRBV9 and TRBJ2-7; TRBD2 agrees at 7 bases. Sequencing was done on a sample of blood, either unsorted or a sorted T cell fraction (not recorded which). This receptor was taken from a human donor who was either an allogeneic HSCT recipient or a stem cell or donor lymphocyte infusion donor (not recorded which). It is not recorded whose cells these are; they may come from a transplant donor. The CDR3 loop is CASSVGSRLADSYEQYF. DNA for the CDR3: TGTGCCAGCAGCGTAGGAAGTCGACTAGCCGACTCCTACGAGCAGTACTTC.